The 21 T cell receptor beta chains below come from one sample, sequenced in a study of blood T cells in healthy people across ages. Primed by a sample-barcoded 5' primer and a J-beta primer mix, a second PCR proceeded for about 7 to 11 cycles. Using its own MiXCR run on the 5' RACE reads, TCRdb lists one record per CDR3 protein. The sample holds around 870,000 distinct CDR3 sequences, less than 35% seen once. The material sequenced was blood. The receptors shown here come from a woman of 80 years or more in good health.

This clonotype showed up many times. V is TRBV6-2 or TRBV6-3 and J is TRBJ2-6; TRBD1 agrees at 9 bases. Trimming at V came to 10 bases and at J to 0 bases, leaving 10 bases not matched to a gene. This CDR3 contains 17 residues. Germline-derived CDR1 and CDR2 are MNHEY and SVGEGT. The DNA for the CDR3 is TGTGCCACAGCCGGGACAGGGAAGGTCTCTGGGGCCAACGTCCTGACTTTC. It is translated as CATAGTGKVSGANVLTF.

This clonotype has a count of ten or more. This chain links TRBV28 with TRBJ2-7; D may be TRBD1 (6 bases). The germline V and J ends were trimmed by 5 bases and 2 bases, with 13 bases remaining between them. CDR1 is MDHEN, CDR2 SYDVKM, per germline. CDR3 length: 14 amino acids. CDR3 coding DNA: TGTGCCAGCAGTGACCAGGGGTTTACCTACGAGCAGTACTTC. It codes for CASSDQGFTYEQYF.

This clonotype has only a few counts. A much larger clone differs from this one at a single base, so this may be a read error. The chain combines TRBV7-9 with TRBJ2-5, with unresolved D. Germline V gives CDR1 SEHNR, CDR2 FQNEAQ (reference sequence). The CDR3 sequence is 13 residues long. CDR3 sequence (DNA): TGTGCCAGCAGCTTATCAGGCCAAGAGGCCCAGTACTTC. This gives the protein CASSLSGQEAQYF.

This clonotype has more than one count but fewer than ten. The chain couples TRBV6-6 to TRBJ1-6; TRBD1 aligns across 9 bases. CDR1 is MNHNY, CDR2 SVGAGI, per germline (reference sequence). CDR3 length equals 15 residues. Trimming at V came to 4 bases and at J to 8 bases, leaving 6 bases not matched to a gene. The CDR3 DNA sequence: TGTGCCAGCAGTTCCACAGGGGGCCCCCATTCACCCCTCCACTTT. It codes for CASSSTGGPHSPLHF.

The V gene is TRBV29-1, the J gene TRBJ2-7; 7 positions match TRBD1. This CDR3 contains 11 residues. The germline gives CDR1 SQVTM, CDR2 ANQGSEA. Trimming removed 7 bases from V and 3 bases from J; junction bases left unmatched: 3. Written as DNA, the CDR3 is TGCAGCGCCACAGGGGACTACGAGCAGTACTTC. Its protein is CSATGDYEQYF.

Concerning this clonotype: Just one base apart from a much larger clone, this may be a read error. The gene calls are TRBV2 and TRBJ1-5; the match to TRBD1 covers 9 bases. CDR3 length: 15 amino acids. V was pared by 6 bases and J by 2 bases, with 5 bases of the junction left unmatched. Germline CDR1 SNHLY, CDR2 FYNNEI. The CDR3 reads CASRGTGTGNQPQHF. CDR3 nucleotides: TGTGCCAGCAGGGGGACAGGGACTGGCAATCAGCCCCAGCATTTT. The whole variable domain, remainder taken from reference TRBV2 and TRBJ1-5, is EPEVTQTPSHQVTQMGQEVILRCVPISNHLYFYWYRQILGQKVEFLVSFYNNEISEKSEIFDDQFSVERPDGSNFTLKIRSTKLEDSAMYFCASRGTGTGNQPQHFGDGTRLSIL.

This rearrangement joins TRBV7-2 to TRBJ1-1, with TRBD1 matching 9 bases. CDR3 length: 15 residues. V dropped 3 bases and J dropped 2; count of bases not matched to a gene: 4. The germline V gene encodes CDR1 SGHTA and CDR2 FQGNSA. CDR3 protein: CASSFLQGANTEAFF. Here the CDR3 DNA reads TGTGCCAGCAGCTTCCTACAGGGGGCTAACACTGAAGCTTTCTTT.

This clonotype appeared a few times. A much larger clonotype is one base distant, so this may be a read error. The chain has TRBV20-1 and TRBJ2-1; 10 nucleotides align to TRBD2. The CDR3 sequence is 14 residues long. The germline gives CDR1 DFQATT, CDR2 SNEGSKA (reference sequence). The CDR3 loop is CGASLAGAYNEQFF. Here the CDR3 DNA reads TGCGGTGCTAGCCTAGCGGGGGCCTACAATGAGCAGTTCTTC.

This clonotype was observed at least ten times. The genes are TRBV5-1 and TRBJ2-1, with 8 bases identical to TRBD1. Germline lookup yields CDR1 SGHRS and CDR2 YFSETQ. Trimming at V came to 0 bases and at J to 7 bases, leaving 6 bases not matched to a gene. The CDR3 is 15 amino acids. CDR3 sequence reads: CASSLGQGAFNEQFF. CDR3 DNA sequence: TGCGCCAGCAGCTTGGGTCAGGGGGCGTTTAATGAGCAGTTCTTC. The whole variable domain, filled in from reference TRBV5-1 and TRBJ2-1, reads KAGVTQTPRYLIKTRGQQVTLSCSPISGHRSVSWYQQTPGQGLQFLFEYFSETQRNKGNFPGRFSGRQFSNSRSEMNVSTLELGDSALYLCASSLGQGAFNEQFFGPGTRLTVL.

J is TRBJ2-2 and V is TRBV23-1; TRBD1 or TRBD2 may be the D gene (6 bases each). TRBV23-1 is an ORF; its function is uncertain. The CDR3 contains 14 residues. The V end lost 3 bases, the J end lost 7 bases, and 12 bases lay between the germline ends. The CDR3 region is CASSHIGGLGELFF. CDR3 coding DNA: TGCGCCAGCAGTCACATCGGGGGCCTCGGGGAGCTGTTTTTT.

The table lists this clonotype with many counts. The gene calls are TRBV24-1 and TRBJ2-5; D is ambiguous. The CDR3 has 14 amino acids. In germline, CDR1 is KGHDR, CDR2 SFDVKD. V lost 2 bases and J 7 bases, leaving 13 bases between the germline ends. The CDR3 spells CATSDSGPRATQYF. The CDR3 region has the DNA TGTGCCACCAGTGATTCCGGTCCCCGAGCGACCCAGTACTTC.

This chain joins TRBV7-2 and TRBJ2-3; D is unclear. V was pared by 0 bases and J by 10 bases, with 14 bases between. The CDR3 runs 14 residues. CDR1 and CDR2 from the germline V gene are SGHTA and FQGNSA. CDR3 nucleotides: TGTGCCAGCAGCTTAGCGCTTGATACTCGTGCGCAGTATTTT. Protein product: CASSLALDTRAQYF.

This clonotype has just a few counts. The chain recombines TRBV6-6 with TRBJ1-4; a possible D gene is TRBD1 (5 bases). Germline CDR1 is MNHNY and CDR2 is SVGAGI (reference sequence). V was clipped by 4 bases and J by 3 bases, with 18 bases between them. The CDR3 runs 17 residues. The DNA for the CDR3 is TGTGCCAGCAGTTTTTTCGGGAGGGGTGCGTCTAATGAAAAACTGTTTTTT. Protein: CASSFFGRGASNEKLFF.

The chain employs TRBV5-4 and TRBJ2-7, with a possible D match to TRBD1 (5 bases). V dropped 3 bases and J dropped 0 bases, with 10 bases sitting between them. This CDR3 is built from 14 residues. Germline V gene data show CDR1 as SGHNT and CDR2 as YYREEE (reference sequence). The CDR3 region is CASSSQGFSYEQYF. The CDR3 region has the DNA TGTGCCAGCAGCTCGCAGGGTTTCTCCTACGAGCAGTACTTC.

Many counts were recorded for this clonotype. This chain uses TRBV7-2 with TRBJ2-5, with a weak D call TRBD2 (5 bases). This CDR3 is built from 13 residues. The V gene's germline CDR1 is SGHTA and CDR2 FQGNSA. Trimming stripped 3 bases from V and 5 bases from J, with 10 bases between. The DNA of the CDR3 is TGTGCCAGCAGCTTTACTAGTTACGAGACCCAGTACTTC. It yields the protein CASSFTSYETQYF.

This clonotype was picked up many times. The chain joins TRBV7-2 to TRBJ2-5; D unclear. The CDR3 extends over 12 amino acids. V lost 5 bases and J lost 10, with 14 bases in between. In germline, CDR1 is SGHTA, CDR2 FQGNSA. The CDR3 loop is CASSLPWGGQYF. DNA of the CDR3: TGTGCCAGCAGCCTACCATGGGGTGGCCAGTACTTC.

This clonotype was found many times. The chain carries TRBV6-2 or TRBV6-3 and TRBJ2-1; 8 bases align to TRBD2. The V gene's germline CDR1 is MNHEY and CDR2 SVGEGT. The CDR3 runs 14 residues. The J segment lost 6 bases and the V segment lost 6 bases, leaving 7 bases of the junction unmatched. The CDR3 DNA reads TGTGCCAGCAGATTTCTGACTAGCGCCAATGAGCAGTTCTTC. As protein: CASRFLTSANEQFF.

Concerning this clonotype: One end of the junction fails to match germline, which may point to a read error. The chain employs TRBV20-1 and TRBJ2-3; D may be TRBD2 (5 bases). Germline CDR1 and CDR2: DFQATT and SNEGSKA (reference sequence). The CDR3 spans 12 residues. The CDR3 DNA reads TGCAGTGCTGGCCCGGCGGAGGATAGGCAGTATTTT. Translation: CSAGPAEDRQYF.

This clonotype was seen many times. J is TRBJ2-3 and V is TRBV6-6; no definite D call. The ends were cut back, 6 bases at V and 2 bases at J, with 12 bases in the middle. CDR3 length: 14 amino acids. In germline, CDR1 is MNHNY, CDR2 SVGAGI (reference sequence). The CDR3 DNA sequence: TGTGCCAGCAGCCCGGCGACCTACACAGATACGCAGTATTTT. Its protein is CASSPATYTDTQYF.

This clonotype showed up just a few times. The junction and the germline gene differ at one end; a read error may be behind it. The CDR3 nucleotides are TGTGCCTGCAGTTGGACAGGAATGTATGGCTACACCTTC. This codes for CACSWTGMYGYTF. The chain couples TRBV6-2 or TRBV6-3 to TRBJ1-2, with 7 bases aligning to TRBD1. The CDR3 is 13 residues long. Germline lookup yields CDR1 MNHEY and CDR2 SVGEGT.

V and J are TRBV20-1 and TRBJ2-1, with a weak D call TRBD1 (7 bases). Germline assignment: CDR1 DFQATT and CDR2 SNEGSKA (reference sequence). V gave up 4 bases and J gave up 13 bases, with 17 bases separating them. There are 12 residues in the CDR3. The CDR3: CSAMDRRETQFF. The CDR3 DNA reads as TGCAGTGCTATGGACAGGAGGGAGACCCAGTTCTTC.